The clone carrying this T cell receptor (beta chain) was seen repeatedly, ten times or more. Its antigen is unknown. This entry is derived from a study of blood T cells in healthy people across ages. Study outcomes and limitations: Diversity was higher, and naive CD4+ cells more numerous, in long-lived donors than in aged donors. The percentage of naive T cells correlated strongly with TCR beta diversity.

Alongside a J-beta primer mix, a sample-barcoded 5' primer served in a second PCR lasting roughly 6 to 11 cycles. Each cDNA molecule carried a tag from a template-switch adaptor that contained 12 random nucleotides. Every sample returned 3 million or more CDR3-containing paired-end reads. MiXCR was run by TCRdb on the 5' RACE reads, yielding one entry per CDR3 protein. The sample includes approximately 1,000,000 distinct CDR3 sequences, more than 30% seen only once; the top ten take about 12%. The ends were cut back, 3 bases at V and 3 bases at J, with 17 bases in the middle. This CDR3 spans 16 amino acids.

This receptor was identified in a man in his late teens or twenties in good health. Source material: blood. This sequence joins TRBV12-3 or TRBV12-4 and TRBJ1-2; TRBD1 is a possible D gene (5 bases). CDR3 sequence: CASSFQGGALDYGYTF. The CDR3 DNA reads TGTGCCAGCAGTTTCCAGGGTGGAGCGTTGGACTATGGCTACACCTTC.